Following are 23 T cell receptor beta chains from one sample sequenced in a study of blood T cell repertoires in COVID-19. Sequenced by immunoSEQ multiplex PCR; TCRdb stores in-frame clones only, minus some. Of 450,000 or so clones listed, 80% to 95% are singletons. Sequences were obtained from PBMCs or T cells enriched from blood (not recorded which). The receptors shown here come from a man aged 18 to 30 who had recovered from COVID-19.

This clone was observed a few times. The chain links TRBV19 to TRBJ1-5; 9 bases map to TRBD1. The trim removed 7 bases at V and 4 bases at J, leaving 5 bases unmatched. The CDR3 is 14 amino acids. Germline CDR1 LNHDA, CDR2 SQIVND (reference sequence). The chain's CDR3 is CASIPQGANQPQHF. CDR3 in DNA: TGTGCCAGTATTCCACAGGGGGCGAATCAGCCCCAGCATTTT.

The chain combines TRBV5-4 with TRBJ1-2; 7 bases align to TRBD1. Germline CDR1 and CDR2: SGHNT and YYREEE (reference sequence). The V and J ends lost 4 bases and 5 bases, in that order; junction bases with no gene match: 11. The CDR3 length is 15 residues. This chain's CDR3 is CASSIYRDSIYGYTF. In DNA, the CDR3 is TGTGCCAGCAGCATTTACCGGGACAGCATTTATGGCTACACCTTC.

The chain recombines TRBV5-8 with TRBJ1-2; D unclear. This CDR3 is 15 amino acids long. Trimming took 0 bases from V and 0 from J, leaving 9 bases between them. Germline CDR1 SGHTS, CDR2 YDEGEE. The CDR3 DNA sequence: TGTGCCAGCAGCTTGGTTGTGGTAGCTAACTATGGCTACACCTTC. This sequence encodes CASSLVVVANYGYTF.

This clone has only a few counts. CDR3 bases: TGTGCCAGCAGTGAGCGGGACAGGGTCGTGGAGACCCAGTACTTC. Protein product: CASSERDRVVETQYF. This sequence joins TRBV6-1 and TRBJ2-5; TRBD1 aligns across 9 bases. J gave up 5 bases and V 3 bases, and 7 bases lay outside the gene matches. The germline CDR1 and CDR2 sequences are MNHNS and SASEGT. The CDR3 has 15 amino acids.

The CDR3 spells CASSFSGPEAFF. CDR3 DNA: TGTGCCAGCAGTTTCTCAGGCCCTGAAGCTTTCTTT. The chain is built from TRBV13 and TRBJ1-1, with D uncertain. Trimming took off 6 bases at V and 6 bases at J, with 11 bases between the two ends. The CDR3 runs 12 residues. CDR1 and CDR2 from the germline V gene are PRHDT and FYEKMQ (reference sequence).

This chain joins TRBV14 and TRBJ2-2; D is perhaps TRBD1 (6 bases). This CDR3 has 19 residues. V gave up 2 bases and J gave up 2 bases, with 21 bases separating them. CDR1 and CDR2 (germline): SGHDN, FVKESK. The CDR3 region is CASSQPGHPRQYNTGELFF. Written as DNA, the CDR3 is TGTGCCAGCAGCCAACCGGGACATCCCAGGCAGTATAACACCGGGGAGCTGTTTTTT.

The J gene is TRBJ2-1, the V gene TRBV19; possibly TRBD2 for D (6 bases). The CDR3 has 13 amino acids. Germline CDR1 LNHDA, CDR2 SQIVND (reference sequence). V was trimmed by 7 bases and J by 3 bases, leaving 10 bases between them. CDR3 coding DNA: TGTGCCAGTAACGCGGGGAACTACAATGAGCAGTTCTTC. As protein: CASNAGNYNEQFF.

This chain uses TRBV27 with TRBJ2-5; unclear D gene. Germline lookup yields CDR1 MNHEY and CDR2 SMNVEV (reference sequence). This CDR3 contains 13 residues. The V gene lost 4 bases and the J gene lost 2 bases, with 8 bases spanning the gap. This chain's CDR3 is CASSSLIQETQYF. CDR3 in DNA: TGTGCCAGCAGTTCACTAATACAAGAGACCCAGTACTTC.

This clone was observed a single time. The J gene is TRBJ2-1, the V gene TRBV5-1, with TRBD2 matching over 14 bases. The J segment lost 6 bases and the V segment lost 4 bases, leaving 15 bases of the junction unmatched. The CDR3 contains 19 residues. CDR1 and CDR2 from the germline V gene are SGHRS and YFSETQ. The CDR3 loop is CASSGLPGLAGVTRNEQFF. CDR3 bases: TGCGCCAGCAGCGGATTACCGGGACTAGCGGGAGTAACCCGCAATGAGCAGTTCTTC.

This clone has just a few counts. In DNA form, the CDR3 reads TGTGCCAGCAGCTCGACCTTCGACAGGGAACCTGGAAACACCATATATTTT. It translates to CASSSTFDREPGNTIYF. The chain links TRBV11-2 to TRBJ1-3; the match to TRBD1 covers 7 bases. Germline lookup yields CDR1 SGHAT and CDR2 FQNNGV. This CDR3 has 17 amino acids. The V segment lost 4 bases and the J segment 2 bases; nucleotides outside the gene matches: 11. The full variable domain, in which reference TRBV11-2 and TRBJ1-3 provide the parts outside the CDR3, is EAGVAQSPRYKIIEKRQSVAFWCNPISGHATLYWYQQILGQGPKLLIQFQNNGVVDDSQLPKDRFSAERLKGVDSTLKIQPAKLEDSAVYLCASSSTFDREPGNTIYFGEGSWLTVV.

The rearrangement uses TRBV2 and TRBJ2-5; possibly TRBD1 for D (6 bases). CDR3 length equals 13 residues. Trimming took off 6 bases at V and 3 bases at J, with 11 bases between the two ends. Per germline, CDR1 SNHLY and CDR2 FYNNEI. CDR3 sequence (DNA): TGTGCCAGCAGGAGAACAGGGAAAGAGACCCAGTACTTC. Residues: CASRRTGKETQYF.

The rearrangement uses TRBV5-4 and TRBJ1-1; 9 nucleotides agree with TRBD1. The germline CDR1 and CDR2 sequences are SGHNT and YYREEE (reference sequence). V lost 1 base to trimming and J lost 6 bases; unmatched junction nucleotides: 4. CDR3 length equals 14 residues. CDR3 region: CASSLTGGAAEAFF. The DNA for the CDR3 is TGTGCCAGCAGCTTGACAGGGGGCGCGGCTGAAGCTTTCTTT.

This clone was counted between two and nine times. The rearrangement joins TRBV6-1 to TRBJ2-2; D possibly corresponds to TRBD1 (7 bases). This CDR3 is 14 amino acids long. The germline V gene has CDR1 MNHNS and CDR2 SASEGT. Trimming took off 3 bases at V and 6 bases at J, with 11 bases between the two ends. The CDR3 loop reads CASSDTGEAGELFF. CDR3 nucleotides: TGTGCCAGCAGTGACACAGGGGAGGCCGGGGAGCTGTTTTTT.

The genes are TRBV2 and TRBJ1-5; D might be TRBD1 (6 bases). The V gene lost 3 bases and the J gene lost 6 bases, with 18 bases spanning the gap. Germline lookup yields CDR1 SNHLY and CDR2 FYNNEI. The CDR3 is made up of 16 amino acids. As DNA, the CDR3 is TGTGCCAGCAGTGACACGGGGGGGCCAGCCGGTCAGCCCCAGCATTTT. Translating it yields CASSDTGGPAGQPQHF.

The chain employs TRBV19 and TRBJ2-2; 8 nucleotides agree with TRBD1. The CDR3 consists of 16 residues. V gave up 3 bases and J gave up 3 bases; unmatched junction bases: 6. Per germline, CDR1 LNHDA and CDR2 SQIVND (reference sequence). The CDR3 region has the DNA TGTGCCAGTAGTATGTGGTCAGGGGGCTACACCGGGGAGCTGTTTTTT. This encodes CASSMWSGGYTGELFF.

This chain connects TRBV27 to TRBJ1-5; no clear D gene. The CDR3 has 13 amino acids. The germline V gene has CDR1 MNHEY and CDR2 SMNVEV (reference sequence). V lost 5 bases and J lost 9, with 14 bases in between. CDR3 sequence (DNA): TGTGCCAGCAGTGATAAACGGTCCGGGCCCCAGCATTTT. Translated: CASSDKRSGPQHF.

This clone was picked up one time. CDR3 residues: CASSIRASGLPTNEKLFF. The CDR3 nucleotides are TGTGCCAGTAGTATTCGAGCATCGGGTCTCCCAACTAATGAAAAACTGTTTTTT. V usage is TRBV19 and J usage is TRBJ1-4; D remains unclear. V was clipped by 3 bases and J by 0 bases, with 17 bases between them. Germline V gene data show CDR1 as LNHDA and CDR2 as SQIVND (reference sequence). The CDR3 runs to 18 residues.

The genes are TRBV5-4 and TRBJ2-7, with 10 bases fitting TRBD2. The CDR3 contains 15 residues. V shed 0 bases and J 6 bases; nucleotides not matched to a gene: 6. Germline lookup yields CDR1 SGHNT and CDR2 YYREEE (reference sequence). CDR3 protein: CASSLALAGAVEQYF. DNA for the CDR3: TGTGCCAGCAGCTTGGCCCTAGCGGGAGCTGTCGAGCAGTACTTC.

This clone was seen only once. The chain carries TRBV5-1 and TRBJ1-2; TRBD1 agrees at 7 bases. In germline, CDR1 is SGHRS, CDR2 YFSETQ. Trimming at V came to 0 bases and at J to 3 bases, leaving 5 bases not matched to a gene. The CDR3 totals 15 residues. DNA of the CDR3: TGCGCCAGCAGCTTGGATACAGGGGTTTACTATGGCTACACCTTC. It encodes CASSLDTGVYYGYTF.

This chain joins TRBV29-1 and TRBJ2-3; TRBD2 aligns across 9 bases. Germline CDR1 is SQVTM and CDR2 is ANQGSEA. V dropped 4 bases and J dropped 4; count of bases not matched to a gene: 6. The CDR3 extends over 14 amino acids. CDR3 loop: CSVVAGEFADTQYF. CDR3 bases: TGCAGCGTTGTAGCGGGGGAGTTTGCAGATACGCAGTATTTT.

The gene calls are TRBV7-2 and TRBJ2-7, with D possibly TRBD1 on 6 matching bases. The CDR3 runs to 15 residues. CDR1 SGHTA and CDR2 FQGNSA come from the germline V gene. Trimming pared 3 bases from V and 4 bases from J, leaving 16 bases between. This CDR3 reads CASSFEAGTPYEQYF. The CDR3 nucleotides are TGTGCCAGCAGCTTTGAAGCCGGGACACCTTACGAGCAGTACTTC.

V usage is TRBV2 and J usage is TRBJ1-1; D unresolved. V was pared by 0 bases and J by 6 bases, with 8 bases between. Germline V gives CDR1 SNHLY, CDR2 FYNNEI. The length of the CDR3 is 13 residues. Here the CDR3 reads CASSEAMGPEAFF. The CDR3 DNA reads as TGTGCCAGCAGTGAAGCGATGGGCCCTGAAGCTTTCTTT. Complete variable domain (other parts from reference TRBV2 and TRBJ1-1): EPEVTQTPSHQVTQMGQEVILRCVPISNHLYFYWYRQILGQKVEFLVSFYNNEISEKSEIFDDQFSVERPDGSNFTLKIRSTKLEDSAMYFCASSEAMGPEAFFGQGTRLTVV.

V and J are TRBV5-1 and TRBJ2-3, with 7 bases identical to TRBD2. V lost 7 bases and J lost 4; bases outside the gene matches: 12. CDR3 length equals 15 residues. Germline CDR1 reads SGHRS; CDR2 reads YFSETQ. The CDR3 nucleotides are TGCGCCAGCGGAGGGCCGGGCGGGAGCGCAGATACGCAGTATTTT. Its protein is CASGGPGGSADTQYF.